These 5 T cell receptor beta chains share one sample of origin, sequenced in a study of immune evolution from preneoplasia to lung adenocarcinoma. The table came from immunoSEQ multiplex PCR; TCRdb's copy has only in-frame clones and leaves some out. The sample shows about 7,900 clones, approximately 80% of them seen only once. Material: FFPE minimally invasive lung adenocarcinoma tissue. Receptors originate from a person aged 70 to 85 with lung adenocarcinoma.

The V and J genes are TRBV2 and TRBJ2-7, with D possibly being TRBD1 (6 bases). The CDR3 length is 14 residues. Germline V gene sequence: CDR1 SNHLY, CDR2 FYNNEI. Trimming removed 6 bases from V and 5 bases from J, with 17 bases in between. The CDR3 loop reads CASRPGTIANEQYF. The CDR3, as DNA: TGTGCCAGCAGACCCGGGACAATAGCTAACGAGCAGTACTTC.

The chain uses TRBV11-2 and TRBJ2-5; D is uncertain. The CDR3 extends over 14 amino acids. V lost 10 bases to trimming and J lost 5 bases, with 20 bases between them. The germline V gene has CDR1 SGHAT and CDR2 FQNNGV. CDR3 sequence: CATFPGWLGETQYF. The CDR3 nucleotides read TGTGCCACGTTCCCCGGCTGGCTTGGGGAGACCCAGTACTTC. Full variable domain (remainder filled in from reference TRBV11-2 and TRBJ2-5): EAGVAQSPRYKIIEKRQSVAFWCNPISGHATLYWYQQILGQGPKLLIQFQNNGVVDDSQLPKDRFSAERLKGVDSTLKIQPAKLEDSAVYLCATFPGWLGETQYFGPGTRLLVL.

The rearrangement uses TRBV10-3 and TRBJ2-3; TRBD1 is a possible D gene (7 bases). This CDR3 is 14 amino acids long. Trimming removed 10 bases from V and 3 bases from J, with 17 bases in between. Germline V gives CDR1 ENHRY, CDR2 SYGVKD. CDR3 coding DNA: TGTGCCAGCCGCAGGGGGGCTAGGACAGATACGCAGTATTTT. Translation: CASRRGARTDTQYF.

This chain uses TRBV7-8 with TRBJ1-2, with TRBD1 matching over 8 bases. The germline V gene has CDR1 SGHVS and CDR2 FQNEAQ. The junction had 10 bases not matched to a gene; V was cut back by 0 bases and J by 7 bases. This CDR3 has 16 residues. The DNA of the CDR3 is TGTGCCAGCAGCTTAGCGAAAACAGGGGGTATAAGTGGCTACACCTTC. Residues: CASSLAKTGGISGYTF. The full variable domain, in which reference TRBV7-8 and TRBJ1-2 provide the parts outside the CDR3, is GAGVSQSPRYKVAKRGQDVALRCDPISGHVSLFWYQQALGQGPEFLTYFQNEAQLDKSGLPSDRFFAERPEGSVSTLKIQRTQQEDSAVYLCASSLAKTGGISGYTFGSGTRLTVV.

The rearrangement links TRBV6-5 to TRBJ2-5, with 7 bases fitting TRBD2. V dropped 2 bases and J dropped 5; count of bases not matched to a gene: 8. The CDR3 is made up of 15 amino acids. The germline CDR1 and CDR2 sequences are MNHEY and SVGAGI. The CDR3 loop reads CASSYVIAGRETQYF. The CDR3 coding sequence is TGTGCCAGCAGTTACGTTATAGCGGGCCGGGAGACCCAGTACTTC.